The text below deals with one TCR beta chain. V gave up 2 bases and J gave up 8 bases, with 12 bases separating them. This CDR3 is built from 13 residues. From germline, CDR1 is LGHNA and CDR2 YNFKEQ. The data stem from a study of blood T cell repertoires in COVID-19. Across the whole study: Specimens from acute and convalescent COVID-19 originated in the United States, Italy and Spain. PBMCs, B-cell-depleted T cells, or T cells provided the cDNA or gDNA that made up the material.

Under the authors' procedure: Counts of nucleated cells, estimated from reference gene primer amplification, were obtained. The method was immunoSEQ multiplex PCR; TCRdb's version includes in-frame clones alone and lacks a portion of them. Clone size and V and J calls were adopted from that table, with D and trimming inferred from the DNA. The table lists approximately 24,000 clones, almost 90% of them singletons. V gene TRBV4-2 combines with J gene TRBJ1-2; no clear D. Material for sequencing was peripheral blood. The sequence was obtained from a man in his 70s with acute or convalescent COVID-19. Here the CDR3 DNA reads TGTGCCAGCAGCCAAATGACCGGGGAGGGCTACACCTTC. Its translation: CASSQMTGEGYTF.